This is a list of T cell receptor beta chains from one sample in a study of blood T cell repertoires in COVID-19. Some clones are missing from TCRdb's copy, which holds only in-frame ones; the method was immunoSEQ multiplex PCR. The sample records about 400,000 clones, around 88% being singletons. Sequenced: peripheral blood. These receptors were taken from a woman aged 30 to 39 with acute or convalescent COVID-19. Both conserved end residues are part of each CDR3. The D gene is left open where the match is weak.

>TRBV11-2|TRBJ2-7|-
CASSWEVGPDYEQYF
>TRBV5-4|TRBJ1-2|-
CASSSPPGDRTSFYGYTF
>TRBV6-6|TRBJ2-7|TRBD1
CASSYRDRDSYEQYF
>TRBV5-1|TRBJ2-7|TRBD2
CASSPSVSLATYEQYF
>TRBV10-3|TRBJ1-1|-
CAISLTGSTEAFF
>TRBV29-1|TRBJ2-1|TRBD1
CSVGRTGTEQFF
>TRBV20-1|TRBJ2-7|-
CSASQFGESSRYEQYF
>TRBV6-1|TRBJ1-2|-
CASSEDGDYGYTF
>TRBV10-2|TRBJ1-5|-
CASSIQGRDFINQPQHF
>TRBV7-7|TRBJ2-7|TRBD2
CASSPGAGPSYEQYF
>TRBV7-8|TRBJ2-3|-
CASSLIGDTQYF
>TRBV5-5|TRBJ1-5|TRBD1
CASSQDRVNQPQHF
>TRBV3-1/TRBV3-2|TRBJ1-2|-
CASSQVPDRYGYTF
>TRBV4-1|TRBJ2-7|-
CASSQGSAYEQYF